One sample yielded the 24 T cell receptor beta chains listed below, sequenced in a study of blood T cell repertoires in COVID-19. Libraries were prepared by immunoSEQ multiplex PCR; TCRdb keeps only in-frame clonotypes and omits some of them. Among some 200,000 clones listed, around 85% were seen once. The sequencing sample was made of peripheral blood. The receptors come from a woman aged 65 to 85 with COVID-19, enrolled during active disease.

This clone was seen a single time. The chain recombines TRBV6-5 with TRBJ1-5, with D perhaps matching TRBD1 (6 bases). The germline V and J ends were trimmed by 6 bases and 2 bases, with 14 bases remaining between them. This CDR3 region has 15 residues. In germline, CDR1 is MNHEY, CDR2 SVGAGI. The CDR3 DNA follows: TGTGCCAGCAGCGCAGGGGTATCGGGCAATCAGCCCCAGCATTTT. Translating gives CASSAGVSGNQPQHF.

The rearrangement links TRBV4-2 to TRBJ2-5; D gene uncertain. The V gene's germline CDR1 is LGHNA and CDR2 YNFKEQ. CDR3 size: 12 residues. Trimming took off 4 bases at V and 4 bases at J, with 7 bases between the two ends. Here the CDR3 reads CASSRIGETQYF. The CDR3 DNA follows: TGTGCCAGCAGCCGAATCGGAGAGACCCAGTACTTC.

The chain has TRBV4-2 and TRBJ2-1; a possible D gene is TRBD2 (6 bases). Germline V lookup: CDR1 LGHNA, CDR2 YNFKEQ. The CDR3 loop spans 15 amino acids. V gave up 0 bases and J gave up 6 bases, with 12 bases separating them. In nucleotides, the CDR3 is TGTGCCAGCAGCCAAGACCGGGGGATCGGCAATGAGCAGTTCTTC. It is translated as CASSQDRGIGNEQFF.

The V call is TRBV4-3, the J call TRBJ2-2; D might be TRBD1 (6 bases). This CDR3 has 16 residues. Trimming pared 1 base from V and 4 bases from J, leaving 13 bases between. Looked up from germline, CDR1 is LGHNA and CDR2 is YSLEER. CDR3 sequence (DNA): TGCGCCAGCAGCCAAGTACGGGCCAGGGGCACCGGGGAGCTGTTTTTT. This gives the protein CASSQVRARGTGELFF.

The J gene is TRBJ2-3, the V gene TRBV4-1; 8 nucleotides match TRBD2. CDR1 MGHRA and CDR2 YSYEKL come from the germline V gene. The CDR3 contains 18 residues. V trimming: 0 bases; J trimming: 6 bases; junction bases outside the gene matches: 14. CDR3 loop: CASSQDSLAGPPGDTQYF. CDR3 nucleotide sequence: TGCGCCAGCAGCCAAGATTCCCTAGCGGGTCCCCCTGGCGATACGCAGTATTTT.

The chain is built from TRBV3-1 (or the pseudogene TRBV3-2) and TRBJ1-2; 9 nucleotides line up with TRBD1. Germline values: CDR1 LGHDT, CDR2 YNNKEL (reference sequence). CDR3 length: 15 amino acids. After removal of 4 bases from V and 6 bases from J, the junction contained 9 bases not matched to a gene. The CDR3 DNA reads TGTGCCAGCAGCCCCGCCCTCGACAGGGGGGATGGCTACACCTTC. Residues: CASSPALDRGDGYTF.

This clone was seen a single time. The chain couples TRBV7-9 to TRBJ1-2; D is perhaps TRBD1 (5 bases). The CDR3 is 13 amino acids. Germline V gene data show CDR1 as SEHNR and CDR2 as FQNEAQ (reference sequence). Trimming pared 0 bases from V and 7 bases from J, leaving 9 bases between. The CDR3 region is CASSLAGGGGYTF. CDR3 sequence (DNA): TGTGCCAGCAGCTTAGCCGGGGGTGGTGGCTACACCTTC.

This chain links TRBV19 with TRBJ2-7, with 9 positions matching TRBD1. Trimming removed 3 bases from V and 3 bases from J; junction bases left unmatched: 9. Germline values: CDR1 LNHDA, CDR2 SQIVND (reference sequence). The CDR3 spans 16 residues. CDR3 in amino acids: CASSIISGQGFYEQYF. The CDR3 region has the DNA TGTGCCAGTAGTATCATATCGGGACAGGGTTTCTACGAGCAGTACTTC.

The rearrangement uses TRBV19 and TRBJ2-3; TRBD1 agrees at 11 bases. The CDR3 is 15 residues long. Trimming cost V 5 bases and J 3 bases; bases outside gene matches: 4. Germline CDR1 is LNHDA and CDR2 is SQIVND (reference sequence). CDR3 sequence: CASSWGTGGTDTQYF. The CDR3 DNA sequence: TGTGCCAGTAGTTGGGGGACAGGGGGGACAGATACGCAGTATTTT.

This sequence joins TRBV5-1 and TRBJ1-5, with D perhaps TRBD1 (6 bases). This CDR3 contains 15 residues. Germline V CDR1 and CDR2: SGHRS, YFSETQ. The V end was cut by 0 bases, the J end by 0 bases, with 7 bases between. CDR3 protein: CASSLGRGSNQPQHF. The CDR3 bases are TGCGCCAGCAGCTTGGGCAGGGGTAGCAATCAGCCCCAGCATTTT. Drawing the rest from reference TRBV5-1 and TRBJ1-5, the complete variable domain is KAGVTQTPRYLIKTRGQQVTLSCSPISGHRSVSWYQQTPGQGLQFLFEYFSETQRNKGNFPGRFSGRQFSNSRSEMNVSTLELGDSALYLCASSLGRGSNQPQHFGDGTRLSIL.

In regard to this clone: Other DNA variants within this sample encode the same CDR3. The chain joins TRBV30 to TRBJ1-2; 7 bases align to TRBD1. The CDR3 runs 13 residues. Germline V gene lookup returns CDR1 GTSNPN and CDR2 SVGIG (reference sequence). V was clipped by 5 bases and J by 5 bases; unmatched bases: 8. Here the CDR3 DNA reads TGTGCCTGGTCTCGGGACAGACCGTATGGCTACACCTTC. Protein sequence: CAWSRDRPYGYTF.

The chain joins TRBV7-2 to TRBJ1-3; D gene unclear. V dropped 2 bases and J dropped 4 bases, with 9 bases sitting between them. The CDR3 loop spans 14 amino acids. Germline V CDR1 and CDR2: SGHTA, FQGNSA. The CDR3 is CASSLTGEGNTIYF. The CDR3 nucleotides read TGTGCCAGCAGCTTAACCGGGGAGGGAAACACCATATATTTT.

The CDR3 region has the DNA TGTGCCAGCAGCCAATCCCTGCTAAGCAATCAGCCCCAGCATTTT. Translation gives CASSQSLLSNQPQHF. The chain combines TRBV4-2 with TRBJ1-5; D gene uncertain. Trimming left V 2 bases short and J 1 base short, with 9 bases between. The CDR3 loop spans 15 amino acids. The germline CDR1 and CDR2 sequences are LGHNA and YNFKEQ.

This clone was detected once. This chain joins TRBV11-1 and TRBJ1-1; D unclear. V dropped 1 base and J dropped 7 bases, with 7 bases sitting between them. This CDR3 is built from 12 residues. Germline V gene lookup returns CDR1 SGHAT and CDR2 FQDESV (reference sequence). In nucleotides, the CDR3 is TGTGCCAGCAGCTTAGAGTACAGTGAAGCTTTCTTT. Amino acids: CASSLEYSEAFF.

This clone was seen a few times. The genes are TRBV5-1 and TRBJ2-5; 7 bases fit TRBD2. J gave up 2 bases and V 7 bases, and 14 bases lay outside the gene matches. Germline values: CDR1 SGHRS, CDR2 YFSETQ. The length of the CDR3 is 16 residues. CDR3: CASRSVLASGQETQYF. CDR3 coding DNA: TGCGCCAGCCGGTCCGTTTTGGCTAGCGGACAAGAGACCCAGTACTTC.

The rearrangement links TRBV3-1 (or the pseudogene TRBV3-2) to TRBJ1-2; TRBD1 aligns across 11 bases. CDR1 and CDR2 (germline): LGHDT, YNNKEL (reference sequence). Trimming at V came to 2 bases and at J to 4 bases, leaving 6 bases not matched to a gene. The length of the CDR3 is 16 residues. The CDR3 DNA reads TGTGCCAGCAGCCAACCTATGGGACAGGGGGTCTATGGCTACACCTTC. It specifies CASSQPMGQGVYGYTF.

V usage is TRBV11-2 and J usage is TRBJ1-1, with 11 bases aligning to TRBD1. The CDR3 is 15 residues long. CDR1 SGHAT and CDR2 FQNNGV come from the germline V gene. Trimming at V came to 5 bases and at J to 6 bases, leaving 8 bases not matched to a gene. The DNA of the CDR3 is TGTGCCAGCAGCCCCAGGACAGGGGGCAACGCTGAAGCTTTCTTT. Protein: CASSPRTGGNAEAFF.

The rearrangement uses TRBV3-1 (or the pseudogene TRBV3-2) and TRBJ2-5; 9 bases fit TRBD1. With V trimmed by 2 bases and J by 5 bases, 6 bases remained unmatched. In germline, CDR1 is LGHDT, CDR2 YNNKEL (reference sequence). The CDR3 spans 15 residues. The CDR3 is CASSQQQGAWETQYF. The CDR3 DNA follows: TGTGCCAGCAGCCAACAACAGGGGGCTTGGGAGACCCAGTACTTC.

This clone rates as medium-sized (0.01 to 0.1%). This chain joins TRBV4-2 and TRBJ1-2; the match to TRBD1 covers 7 bases. V gave up 1 base and J gave up 2 bases; unmatched junction bases: 7. This CDR3 spans 16 amino acids. CDR1 LGHNA and CDR2 YNFKEQ come from the germline V gene. The CDR3 here is CASSQVRQGDNYGYTF. The DNA for the CDR3 is TGTGCCAGCAGCCAAGTACGGCAGGGGGACAACTATGGCTACACCTTC.

The genes are TRBV18 and TRBJ2-1; weak D call: TRBD1 (5 bases). Germline CDR1 KGHSH, CDR2 LQKENI. V dropped 2 bases and J dropped 7 bases, with 9 bases sitting between them. The CDR3 covers 13 residues. CDR3 DNA: TGTGCCAGCTCACCAACCAGGGATAATGAGCAGTTCTTC. It codes for CASSPTRDNEQFF.

V usage is TRBV11-2 and J usage is TRBJ2-1, with 7 bases identical to TRBD1. Per germline, CDR1 SGHAT and CDR2 FQNNGV. This CDR3 is built from 14 residues. Trimming took 1 base from V and 6 from J; bases not matched to a gene: 3. The CDR3 sequence is CASSLGGQINEQFF. The DNA for the CDR3 is TGTGCCAGCAGCTTAGGGGGACAGATCAATGAGCAGTTCTTC.

This clone appeared once. The chain has TRBV9 and TRBJ1-5, with D tentatively TRBD1 (5 bases). CDR3 length: 15 residues. The germline V gene encodes CDR1 SGDLS and CDR2 YYNGEE. The V end was cut by 4 bases, the J end by 7 bases, with 18 bases between. CDR3 residues: CASSPTHGGGQPQHF. The CDR3 DNA reads TGTGCCAGCAGCCCCACACACGGGGGTGGCCAGCCCCAGCATTTT.

The chain links TRBV19 to TRBJ2-3; 7 bases match TRBD2. From germline, CDR1 is LNHDA and CDR2 SQIVND (reference sequence). The V segment lost 7 bases and the J segment 2 bases; nucleotides outside the gene matches: 3. The CDR3 totals 13 residues. The CDR3 protein is CASIGRDTDTQYF. The DNA of the CDR3 is TGTGCCAGTATAGGGAGGGACACAGATACGCAGTATTTT.

This clone was seen more than once but under ten times. This chain connects TRBV11-3 to TRBJ1-1; possibly TRBD1 for D (5 bases). CDR3 size: 16 residues. Germline V gene lookup returns CDR1 SGHNT and CDR2 YENEEA. The V end was cut by 0 bases, the J end by 0 bases, with 11 bases between. The CDR3, as DNA: TGTGCCAGCAGCTTAGATTATGGGGGGGTGAACACTGAAGCTTTCTTT. Encoded protein: CASSLDYGGVNTEAFF.